The rows below give T cell receptor beta chains drawn from one sample of a study of shared clonotypes between healthy human individuals. Produced via immunoSEQ multiplex PCR; TCRdb's table is partial and in-frame only. The table shows about half a million clones, with roughly four fifths occurring only once. What was sequenced was PBMCs. The receptors stem from a middle-aged woman in good health. Some clones in this sample may be carry-over from other donors' samples. Both conserved end residues are part of each CDR3. A D gene is named only where the DNA matches it firmly. Clone sizes are given selectively: once, few, many, or a class where the clone is expanded.

cdr3_nt cdr3_aa d_call v_call clone_size j_call
TGTGCCAGCAGCTCCCTCCGTGACTATAGCAATCAGCCCCAGCATTTT CASSSLRDYSNQPQHF . TRBV5-6 many TRBJ1-5
TGCGCCAGCAGCCCGGGACAGAGCCAAGAGACCCAGTACTTC CASSPGQSQETQYF TRBD1 TRBV5-1 . TRBJ2-5
TGTGCCAGCAGCAGGTTTAGACAGGGGGCGGCCGGGGAGCTGTTTTTT CASSRFRQGAAGELFF . TRBV21-1 many TRBJ2-2
TGCGCCAGCAGCTTGGGTCTGGGGGTTGACATCTATGGCTACACCTTC CASSLGLGVDIYGYTF . TRBV5-1 . TRBJ1-2
TGTGCCAGTAGACCCGATAGGGCTAATGAAAAACTGTTTTTT CASRPDRANEKLFF . TRBV19 . TRBJ1-4
TGTGCCATCAGTGCGTCCCAGGGACACTATGGCTACACCTTC CAISASQGHYGYTF . TRBV10-3 few TRBJ1-2
TGTGCCAGCAGCTTGATTGGGACAGGGGTCGAGCAGTACTTC CASSLIGTGVEQYF TRBD1 TRBV5-4 few TRBJ2-7
TGTGCCAGCAGGGGGACAGGGAGAGGCATGAACACTGAAGCTTTCTTT CASRGTGRGMNTEAFF TRBD1 TRBV5-6 . TRBJ1-1
TGCGCCAGCCGGTCGGCGGGAGGGCGGGAAGAGACCCAGTACTTC CASRSAGGREETQYF TRBD2 TRBV5-1 . TRBJ2-5
TGTGCCAGTAGTATAGATGGGACAGTCCAAGAGACCCAGTACTTC CASSIDGTVQETQYF TRBD1 TRBV19 . TRBJ2-5
TGCGCCAGCAGCTTGGAATCCGGGCCCCAATCCTACGAGCAGTACTTC CASSLESGPQSYEQYF . TRBV5-1 . TRBJ2-7
TGTGCCAGCAGTTTAAGGGCCTATGGCTACACCTTC CASSLRAYGYTF . TRBV28 once TRBJ1-2
TGTGCCAGCAGCGTAGCTGGAGGACAGGGGTGGGAAAAACTGTTTTTT CASSVAGGQGWEKLFF TRBD1 TRBV9 . TRBJ1-4
TGTGCCAGCCCCCCAGGCGCGGACAGGGTTGGTGAAAAACTGTTTTTT CASPPGADRVGEKLFF TRBD1 TRBV28 once TRBJ1-4
TGTGCCAGCAGCTCGTTTAGAGCCGGGACAGGGGGCGAGCAGTACTTC CASSSFRAGTGGEQYF TRBD1 TRBV11-2 few TRBJ2-7
TGTGCCAGCAGGTCATCCCGCGGAGGACAGGTATACAATGAGCAGTTCTTC CASRSSRGGQVYNEQFF TRBD1 TRBV28 . TRBJ2-1
TGTGCCAGCAGTGAAGTTCGGGCGATCGGGCAGCCCCAGCATTTT CASSEVRAIGQPQHF . TRBV6-1 many TRBJ1-5
TGTGCCAGCAGCTTTGACAGCCACAATGAGCAGTTCTTC CASSFDSHNEQFF . TRBV7-3 . TRBJ2-1
TGCAGCGTTGGACAGACCTACTCTGGGGCCAACGTCCTGACTTTC CSVGQTYSGANVLTF . TRBV29-1 many TRBJ2-6
TGCGCCAGCAGCTTGACACTAGCGGGAGGGCCAAACGAGCAGTACTTC CASSLTLAGGPNEQYF TRBD2 TRBV5-1 many TRBJ2-7
TGTGCCAGTAGTGCACAAGCGAGACAGGGGGCTGGCTACACCTTC CASSAQARQGAGYTF TRBD1 TRBV19 . TRBJ1-2
TGTGCCAGCAGCCGCGGGCCCTATGGCTACACCTTC CASSRGPYGYTF . TRBV7-8 . TRBJ1-2
TGCGCCACGGTCAGGGGACTTGATAACTATGGCTACACCTTC CATVRGLDNYGYTF . TRBV30 few TRBJ1-2
TGTGCCTGGAGTGGCCCCGGCAGGGGGCGAGGTGGGCCCCAGCATTTT CAWSGPGRGRGGPQHF TRBD1 TRBV30 . TRBJ1-5
TGTGCCAGCAGTGAAAAGGGGGGTACCGTGTTAACGGCGACCCAGTACTTC CASSEKGGTVLTATQYF . TRBV2 many TRBJ2-5
TGTGCCAGCAGTTTATGGGGTGGGGGTCGAACTGAAGCTTTCTTT CASSLWGGGRTEAFF . TRBV27 . TRBJ1-1
TGCGCCAGCAGTGAGGGGGGGGACGAGCAGTACTTC CASSEGGDEQYF TRBD2 TRBV10-1 once TRBJ2-7
TGTGCCAGCAGCAAAGTCCCGACAGCTTTTGGAAACACCATATATTTT CASSKVPTAFGNTIYF . TRBV21-1 . TRBJ1-3
TGTGCCAGCAGCCTACTGACAGGCCAGAGCTCTGGAAACACCATATATTTT CASSLLTGQSSGNTIYF . TRBV11-2 . TRBJ1-3
TGTGCCAGCAGTTCCCTTCGAAAGGGGAACAATCAGCCCCAGCATTTT CASSSLRKGNNQPQHF . TRBV28 few TRBJ1-5
TGTGCCAGCAGCAAGGGCCGGGACAGCACCACCGGGGAGCTGTTTTTT CASSKGRDSTTGELFF TRBD1 TRBV7-8 . TRBJ2-2